The 4 T cell receptor beta chains presented below share a single source sample, sequenced in a study of naive CD8 T cells in extremely preterm neonates. The method was immunoSEQ multiplex PCR; TCRdb's version includes in-frame clones alone and lacks a portion of them. Altogether about 5,900 clones are present, about 98% being singletons, with the ten largest covering 1% to 1.5%. The source material was naive CD8+ T cells from blood. These receptors all come from a human donor in good health.

In DNA, the CDR3 is TGTGCCAGTAGTTCGACAGGGGTGGCGGGGGAGCAGTACTTC. It codes for CASSSTGVAGEQYF. The V call is TRBV19, the J call TRBJ2-7, with 8 bases matching TRBD1. The CDR3 loop spans 14 amino acids. Trimming removed 5 bases from V and 7 bases from J; junction bases left unmatched: 10. Per germline, CDR1 LNHDA and CDR2 SQIVND (reference sequence).

This clone was observed once. The chain links TRBV11-2 to TRBJ1-1, with D unresolved. Trimming removed 2 bases at V and 4 bases at J, with 14 bases between. CDR1 and CDR2 from the germline V gene are SGHAT and FQNNGV. This CDR3 region has 15 residues. The CDR3 DNA reads as TGTGCCAGCAGCTTAAACCGTGACTGGAGCACTGAAGCTTTCTTT. Translated, it gives CASSLNRDWSTEAFF.

The chain recombines TRBV29-1 with TRBJ2-7, with 11 bases that match TRBD2. This CDR3 has 15 residues. Trimming cost V 5 bases and J 3 bases; bases outside gene matches: 9. Per germline, CDR1 SQVTM and CDR2 ANQGSEA. Here the CDR3 DNA reads TGCAGCGTTTATAGTCGACTAGCGGGAAACTACGAGCAGTACTTC. It is translated as CSVYSRLAGNYEQYF.

In this sample, this clone turned up once. V is TRBV6-1 and J is TRBJ1-5; no firm D call. The V end lost 2 bases, the J end lost 5 bases, and 16 bases lay between the germline ends. Germline values: CDR1 MNHNS, CDR2 SASEGT. There are 16 residues in the CDR3. CDR3 amino acids: CASSENPYGGHQPQHF. CDR3 DNA: TGTGCCAGCAGTGAAAACCCGTATGGAGGGCATCAGCCCCAGCATTTT.